Presented here are 24 T cell receptor beta chains from one specimen sequenced in a study of vaccination and CD4 T cells after COVID-19 (dated by TCRdb to between 2020 and 2023). The treatment or condition label, as the study defines it: 10-day PBMC culture with coronavirus spike peptide pools or control peptides (ViraFEST assay). For these receptors, no antigen is known. Library generation was performed with PCR. TCRdb names Illumina iSeq 100 as the instrument used. DNA from cultured CD4+ T cells underwent TCR sequencing with the Oncomine TCR Beta short-read assay at the Johns Hopkins FTIC core. TCRdb redid the processing of the public reads, applying fastp at Q25 and MiXCR, and retained in-frame beta chains. Every entry covers one CDR3 protein and lists the most common genes and DNA from its rows. This sample is represented by 15,000 to 20,000 distinct CDR3 sequences; roughly three fifths of them were singletons. Of the sample, over 8.5% falls within the top ten clones.

The sequenced material came from CD4+ T cells from blood, cultured in vitro. These receptors all come from a human donor who had recovered from COVID-19.

CDR3 protein: CASSLDGRAKTQYF. The CDR3 coding sequence is TGTGCCAGCAGCTTAGACGGGAGGGCGAAGACCCAGTACTTC. The chain links TRBV7-2 to TRBJ2-5; TRBD2 agrees at 8 bases. CDR3 size: 14 residues. V dropped 1 base and J dropped 6; count of bases not matched to a gene: 4. Germline V gene sequence: CDR1 SGHTA, CDR2 FQGNSA.

V is TRBV6-1 and J is TRBJ1-3, with D perhaps TRBD1 (6 bases). Germline V gene lookup returns CDR1 MNHNS and CDR2 SASEGT. This CDR3 contains 15 residues. The germline V and J ends were trimmed by 6 bases and 4 bases, with 16 bases remaining between them. This chain's CDR3 is CASSPTTDSGNTIYF. In DNA form, the CDR3 reads TGTGCCAGCAGCCCAACAACGGACAGCGGAAACACCATATATTTT.

The CDR3 is CASSDAGPRETQYF. The DNA of the CDR3 is TGTGCCAGCAGCGACGCGGGGCCGCGGGAGACCCAGTACTTC. This sequence joins TRBV6-1 and TRBJ2-5; D is perhaps TRBD2 (6 bases). V shed 6 bases and J shed 5 bases, with 16 bases lying between them. Per the germline V gene, CDR1 is MNHNS and CDR2 is SASEGT. The CDR3 is made up of 14 amino acids.

This clonotype has only a few counts. The chain joins TRBV20-1 to TRBJ2-4; 8 bases are shared with TRBD1. This CDR3 has 13 amino acids. The junction had 9 bases not matched to a gene; V was cut back by 5 bases and J by 9 bases. Germline V gene data show CDR1 as DFQATT and CDR2 as SNEGSKA (reference sequence). CDR3 nucleotide sequence: TGCAGTGCTCCAATGACAGGGGAAGGCATTCAGTACTTC. Protein product: CSAPMTGEGIQYF.

The J gene is TRBJ2-5, the V gene TRBV30; unclear D gene. The CDR3 length is 11 residues. Germline CDR1 reads GTSNPN; CDR2 reads SVGIG (reference sequence). The V gene lost 3 bases and the J gene lost 5 bases, with 7 bases spanning the gap. This CDR3 is CAWSDGETQYF. The CDR3 coding sequence is TGTGCCTGGAGCGACGGGGAGACCCAGTACTTC. Full variable domain (missing parts from reference TRBV30 and TRBJ2-5): SQTIHQWPATLVQPVGSPLSLECTVEGTSNPNLYWYRQAAGRGLQLLFYSVGIGQISSEVPQNLSASRPQDRQFILSSKKLLLSDSGFYLCAWSDGETQYFGPGTRLLVL.

A few counts support this clonotype. The V call is TRBV2, the J call TRBJ1-1, with 10 positions matching TRBD1. With V trimmed by 11 bases and J by 4 bases, 4 bases remained unmatched. Germline V CDR1 and CDR2: SNHLY, FYNNEI. The CDR3 contains 12 residues. The CDR3 loop reads CAGRTGGTEAFF. The CDR3 DNA follows: TGTGCCGGGAGGACAGGGGGCACTGAAGCTTTCTTT.

The CDR3 DNA reads as TGTGCCAGCAGTTTGTTAGGGGGGAACACTGAAGCTTTCTTT. Its translation: CASSLLGGNTEAFF. The chain recombines TRBV28 with TRBJ1-1; possibly TRBD1 for D (6 bases). Germline V gene lookup returns CDR1 MDHEN and CDR2 SYDVKM. The V and J ends lost 3 bases and 1 base respectively, with 9 bases between them. This CDR3 has 14 residues. The full variable domain, its missing parts supplied by reference TRBV28 and TRBJ1-1, is DVKVTQSSRYLVKRTGEKVFLECVQDMDHENMFWYRQDPGLGLRLIYFSYDVKMKEKGDIPEGYSVSREKKERFSLILESASTNQTSMYLCASSLLGGNTEAFFGQGTRLTVV.

This sequence joins TRBV2 and TRBJ2-3; D is ambiguous. CDR1 and CDR2 (germline): SNHLY, FYNNEI. The CDR3 totals 16 residues. With 6 bases removed from V and 4 bases from J, the gap between germline ends came to 20 bases. CDR3 loop: CASSARDWVAPDTQYF. The CDR3 DNA sequence: TGTGCCAGCAGCGCACGAGACTGGGTCGCTCCAGATACGCAGTATTTT.

The V gene is TRBV10-2, the J gene TRBJ2-5; D unclear. This CDR3 has 13 amino acids. The V gene lost 3 bases and the J gene lost 0 bases, with 5 bases spanning the gap. CDR1 and CDR2 from the germline V gene are WSHSY and SAAADI. The DNA of the CDR3 is TGCGCCAGCAGTGACTCGTACCAAGAGACCCAGTACTTC. Translating gives CASSDSYQETQYF.

This sequence joins TRBV30 and TRBJ1-5; tentative D call: TRBD1 (5 bases). The germline V gene has CDR1 GTSNPN and CDR2 SVGIG (reference sequence). This CDR3 region has 12 residues. V was pared by 0 bases and J by 7 bases, with 7 bases between. CDR3 in DNA: TGTGCCTGGAGTGTAGGGGAGCAGCCCCAGCATTTT. This gives the protein CAWSVGEQPQHF.

This chain uses TRBV5-1 with TRBJ2-3; D gene ambiguous. The CDR3 spans 15 residues. V was clipped by 1 base and J by 1 base, with 10 bases between them. In germline, CDR1 is SGHRS, CDR2 YFSETQ. Written as DNA, the CDR3 is TGCGCCAGCAGCTTGCAGGATCCCGGCACAGATACGCAGTATTTT. Protein product: CASSLQDPGTDTQYF.

A few counts support this clonotype. J is TRBJ1-4 and V is TRBV2; maybe TRBD1 (5 bases). Trimming stripped 7 bases from V and 8 bases from J, with 17 bases between. The germline gives CDR1 SNHLY, CDR2 FYNNEI. The CDR3 has 14 amino acids. The CDR3 here is CASTLGGEREKLFF. The CDR3, as DNA: TGTGCCAGCACCCTCGGGGGGGAGCGGGAAAAACTGTTTTTT. Full variable domain (missing parts from reference TRBV2 and TRBJ1-4): EPEVTQTPSHQVTQMGQEVILRCVPISNHLYFYWYRQILGQKVEFLVSFYNNEISEKSEIFDDQFSVERPDGSNFTLKIRSTKLEDSAMYFCASTLGGEREKLFFGSGTQLSVL.

The genes are TRBV11-2 and TRBJ2-7; 7 nucleotides match TRBD2. This CDR3 has 15 amino acids. The V and J ends lost 0 bases and 2 bases, in that order; junction bases with no gene match: 4. Per the germline V gene, CDR1 is SGHAT and CDR2 is FQNNGV. CDR3 in amino acids: CASSLETAGAYEQYF. CDR3 nucleotides: TGTGCCAGCAGCTTAGAGACGGCGGGGGCCTACGAGCAGTACTTC.

The chain uses TRBV12-3 or TRBV12-4 and TRBJ2-7; D gene uncertain. This CDR3 region has 12 residues. V was clipped by 6 bases and J by 4 bases, with 10 bases between them. CDR3 DNA: TGTGCCAGCAGCAGAACCACGTACGAGCAGTACTTC. It encodes CASSRTTYEQYF.

V usage is TRBV29-1 and J usage is TRBJ1-2; 9 bases are shared with TRBD1. The CDR3 has 12 amino acids. Trimming removed 7 bases from V and 3 bases from J; junction bases left unmatched: 3. Germline lookup yields CDR1 SQVTM and CDR2 ANQGSEA. The CDR3 DNA is TGCAGCGCCGACAGGGGGGACTATGGCTACACCTTC. This encodes CSADRGDYGYTF.

CDR3: CASSPGAVGEKLFF. In DNA, the CDR3 is TGTGCCAGCAGTCCGGGGGCAGTAGGAGAAAAACTGTTTTTT. The V call is TRBV28, the J call TRBJ1-4; possibly TRBD1 for D (6 bases). Trimming took off 5 bases at V and 8 bases at J, with 15 bases between the two ends. Germline loops: CDR1 MDHEN, CDR2 SYDVKM. CDR3 length: 14 amino acids.

The rearrangement links TRBV18 to TRBJ1-5, with a weak D call TRBD1 (5 bases). V was cut by 3 bases and J by 11 bases, with 14 bases left in between. Germline V gene lookup returns CDR1 KGHSH and CDR2 LQKENI. CDR3 length: 13 residues. The CDR3 region has the DNA TGTGCCAGCTCACCGGGGGACCGGGCGACCCAGCATTTT. It codes for CASSPGDRATQHF.

As for this clonotype: An end of the junction differs from the germline gene, which may be a read error. This chain uses TRBV7-7 with TRBJ2-5, with D unresolved. The CDR3 has 13 residues. Germline loops: CDR1 SSHAT, CDR2 FNYEAQ (reference sequence). The CDR3: CASSLTFQETQYF. DNA for the CDR3: TGTGCTAGCAGCTTAACCTTCCAAGAGACCCAGTACTTC.

This clonotype showed up just a few times. V is TRBV19 and J is TRBJ1-5; D possibly corresponds to TRBD1 (6 bases). Germline V gives CDR1 LNHDA, CDR2 SQIVND (reference sequence). Trimming stripped 2 bases from V and 7 bases from J, with 9 bases between. The CDR3 runs 13 residues. The CDR3 loop reads CASSIQGHQPQHF. DNA for the CDR3: TGTGCCAGTAGTATACAGGGGCACCAGCCCCAGCATTTT.

This clonotype was observed a few times. The V call is TRBV20-1, the J call TRBJ2-4; 13 bases match TRBD2. With V trimmed by 0 bases and J by 8 bases, 4 bases remained unmatched. Germline V lookup: CDR1 DFQATT, CDR2 SNEGSKA (reference sequence). This CDR3 contains 15 residues. CDR3 protein: CSAREGTSGTYIQYF. DNA of the CDR3: TGCAGTGCTAGAGAGGGGACTAGCGGGACTTACATTCAGTACTTC.

V usage is TRBV5-6 and J usage is TRBJ1-6; no clear D. The CDR3 contains 14 residues. Trimming left V 3 bases short and J 10 bases short, with 14 bases between. Germline V gene sequence: CDR1 SGHDT, CDR2 YYEEEE. The CDR3 DNA sequence: TGTGCCAGCAGCTCCGGTCCCCTGTACTCACCCCTCCACTTT. This codes for CASSSGPLYSPLHF.

The chain carries TRBV6-1 and TRBJ1-2; D is undetermined. The V end was cut by 5 bases, the J end by 3 bases, with 7 bases between. Germline CDR1 MNHNS, CDR2 SASEGT. The length of the CDR3 is 12 residues. The CDR3 loop reads CASSLVDYGYTF. CDR3 bases: TGTGCCAGCAGTCTGGTAGACTATGGCTACACCTTC.

The chain links TRBV7-2 to TRBJ1-2; D unclear. V dropped 3 bases and J dropped 4 bases, with 15 bases sitting between them. The CDR3 sequence is 15 residues long. CDR1 SGHTA and CDR2 FQGNSA come from the germline V gene. CDR3 in DNA: TGTGCCAGCAGCTTGGCCCAGGTGGCAGGCTATGGCTACACCTTC. Translating it yields CASSLAQVAGYGYTF.

J is TRBJ1-2 and V is TRBV28; TRBD1 agrees at 9 bases. The ends lost 2 bases at V and 8 bases at J; junction bases unmatched: 6. The CDR3 loop spans 14 amino acids. Per germline, CDR1 MDHEN and CDR2 SYDVKM. CDR3 region: CASSLGGQGRGYTF. CDR3 nucleotides: TGTGCCAGCAGTTTAGGGGGACAGGGTCGGGGCTACACCTTC.